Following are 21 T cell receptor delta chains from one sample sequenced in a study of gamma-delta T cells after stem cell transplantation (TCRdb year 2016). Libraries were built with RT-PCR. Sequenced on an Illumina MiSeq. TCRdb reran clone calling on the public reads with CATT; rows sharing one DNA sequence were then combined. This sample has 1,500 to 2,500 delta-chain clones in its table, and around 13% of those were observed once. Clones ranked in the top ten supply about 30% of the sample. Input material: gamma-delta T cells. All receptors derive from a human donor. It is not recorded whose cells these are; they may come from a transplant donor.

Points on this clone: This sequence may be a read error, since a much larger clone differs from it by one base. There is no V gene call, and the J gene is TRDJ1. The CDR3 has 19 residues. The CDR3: CACDTVSVEPRDFMVNLIF. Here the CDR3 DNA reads TGTGCCTGTGACACCGTTTCCGTCGAACCCCGGGATTTTATGGTCAACCTCATCTTT.

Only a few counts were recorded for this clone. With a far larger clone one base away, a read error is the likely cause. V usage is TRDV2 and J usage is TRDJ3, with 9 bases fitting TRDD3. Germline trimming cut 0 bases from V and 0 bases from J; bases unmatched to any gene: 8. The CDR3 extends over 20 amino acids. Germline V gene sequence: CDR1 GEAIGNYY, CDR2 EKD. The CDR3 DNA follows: TGTGCCTGTGACACCGCGGAGGGGGATACCCTCTCCTGGGACACCCGACAGATGTTTTTC. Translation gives CACDTAEGDTLSWDTRQMFF.

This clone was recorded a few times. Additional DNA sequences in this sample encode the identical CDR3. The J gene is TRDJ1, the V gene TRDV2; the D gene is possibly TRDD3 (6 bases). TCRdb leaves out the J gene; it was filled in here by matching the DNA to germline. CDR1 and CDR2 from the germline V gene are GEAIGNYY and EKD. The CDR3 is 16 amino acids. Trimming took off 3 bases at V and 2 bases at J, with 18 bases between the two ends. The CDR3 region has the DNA TGTGCCTGTGACCCAGGACGGGGGAAGCCGACCGATAAACTCATCTTT. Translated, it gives CACDPGRGKPTDKLIF.

CDR3 nucleotide sequence: TGTGCCTGTGACTTTTTGGGGGATTACACCGATAAACTCATCTTT. Protein sequence: CACDFLGDYTDKLIF. This chain links TRDV2 with TRDJ1; 8 bases fit TRDD3. J lost 0 bases, V lost 3 bases, and 5 bases had no gene match. CDR1 and CDR2 from the germline V gene are GEAIGNYY and EKD. This CDR3 has 15 amino acids.

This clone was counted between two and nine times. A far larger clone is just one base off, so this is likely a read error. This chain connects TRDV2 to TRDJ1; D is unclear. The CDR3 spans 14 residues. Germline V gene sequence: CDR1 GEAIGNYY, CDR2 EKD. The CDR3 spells CACDHIANTDKPIF. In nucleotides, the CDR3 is TGTGCCTGTGACCATATTGCAAACACCGATAAACCCATCTTT.

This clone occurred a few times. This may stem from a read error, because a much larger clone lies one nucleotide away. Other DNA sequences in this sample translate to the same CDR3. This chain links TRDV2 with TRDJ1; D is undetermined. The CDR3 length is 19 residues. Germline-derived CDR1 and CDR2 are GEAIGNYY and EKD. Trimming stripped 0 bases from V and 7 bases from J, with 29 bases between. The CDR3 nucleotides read TGTGCCTGTGACACCGTAAGCGTGGCCCTCAGAACCTCGGTACTTAAACTCATCTTT. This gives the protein CACDTVSVALRTSVLKLIF.

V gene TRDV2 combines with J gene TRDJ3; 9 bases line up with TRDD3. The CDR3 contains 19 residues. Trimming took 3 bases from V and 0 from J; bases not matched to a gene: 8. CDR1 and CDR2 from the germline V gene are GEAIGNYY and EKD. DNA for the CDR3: TGTGCCTGTGACTCTACTGGGGGACCCAGCTCCTGGGACACCCGACAGATGTTTTTC. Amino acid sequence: CACDSTGGPSSWDTRQMFF.

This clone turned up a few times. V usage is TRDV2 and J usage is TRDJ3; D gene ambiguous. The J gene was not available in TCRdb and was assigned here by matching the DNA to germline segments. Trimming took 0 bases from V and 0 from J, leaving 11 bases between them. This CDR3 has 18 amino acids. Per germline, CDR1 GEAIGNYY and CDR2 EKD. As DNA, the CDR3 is TGTGCCTGTGACACCGGCGGGGTAAGCTCCTGGGACACCCGACAGATGTTTTTC. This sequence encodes CACDTGGVSSWDTRQMFF.

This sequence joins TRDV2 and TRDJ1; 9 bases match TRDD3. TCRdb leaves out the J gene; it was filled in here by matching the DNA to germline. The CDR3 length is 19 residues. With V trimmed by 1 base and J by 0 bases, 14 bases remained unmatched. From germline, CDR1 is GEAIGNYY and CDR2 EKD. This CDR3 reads CACDTGTGGPLSYTDKLIF. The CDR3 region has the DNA TGTGCCTGTGACACTGGTACTGGGGGACCCCTTTCGTACACCGATAAACTCATCTTT.

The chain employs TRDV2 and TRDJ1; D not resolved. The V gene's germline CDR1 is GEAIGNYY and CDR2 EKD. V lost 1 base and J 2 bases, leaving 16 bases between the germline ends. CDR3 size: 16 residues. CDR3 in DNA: TGTGCCTGTGACACTCTACTGCCGGTGAATACCGATAAACTCATCTTT. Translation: CACDTLLPVNTDKLIF.

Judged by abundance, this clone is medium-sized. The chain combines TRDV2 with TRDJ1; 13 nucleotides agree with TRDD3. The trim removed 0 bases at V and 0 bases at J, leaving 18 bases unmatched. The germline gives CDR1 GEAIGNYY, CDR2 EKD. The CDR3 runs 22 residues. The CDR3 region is CACDTLLPTGGYAIMYTDKLIF. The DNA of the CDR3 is TGTGCCTGTGACACCCTACTTCCCACTGGGGGATACGCGATCATGTACACCGATAAACTCATCTTT.

This CDR3 is CALGELVVSVATGMPPQKLIF. The DNA for the CDR3 is TGTGCTCTTGGGGAACTAGTTGTCAGCGTGGCTACGGGGATGCCCCCTCAAAAACTCATCTTT. J is TRDJ1 and V is TRDV1, with D maybe TRDD3 (6 bases). This CDR3 comprises 21 residues. In germline, CDR1 is TSWWSYY, CDR2 QGS. Trimming removed 0 bases from V and 8 bases from J, with 34 bases in between.

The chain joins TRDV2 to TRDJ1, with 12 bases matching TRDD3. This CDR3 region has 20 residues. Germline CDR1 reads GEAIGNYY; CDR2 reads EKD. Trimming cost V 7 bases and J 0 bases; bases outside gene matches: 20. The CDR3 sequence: CACYGLLGDTPDAYTDKLIF. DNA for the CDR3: TGTGCCTGCTATGGTTTACTGGGGGATACCCCTGACGCGTACACCGATAAACTCATCTTT.

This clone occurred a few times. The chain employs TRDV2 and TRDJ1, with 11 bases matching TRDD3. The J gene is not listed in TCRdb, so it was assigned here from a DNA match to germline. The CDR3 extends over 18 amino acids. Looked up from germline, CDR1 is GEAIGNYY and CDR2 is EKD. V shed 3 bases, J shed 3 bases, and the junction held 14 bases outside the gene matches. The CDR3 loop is CACDCSFTGGYPADKLIF. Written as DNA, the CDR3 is TGTGCCTGTGACTGCAGTTTTACTGGGGGATATCCAGCCGATAAACTCATCTTT.

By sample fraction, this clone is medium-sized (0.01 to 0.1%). CDR3 protein: CACDYVGDTPDKLIF. The DNA for the CDR3 is TGTGCCTGTGACTACGTGGGGGATACACCCGATAAACTCATCTTT. This chain uses TRDV2 with TRDJ1; 10 bases line up with TRDD3. The V segment lost 3 bases and the J segment 3 bases; nucleotides outside the gene matches: 6. Germline V lookup: CDR1 GEAIGNYY, CDR2 EKD. The CDR3 runs 15 residues.

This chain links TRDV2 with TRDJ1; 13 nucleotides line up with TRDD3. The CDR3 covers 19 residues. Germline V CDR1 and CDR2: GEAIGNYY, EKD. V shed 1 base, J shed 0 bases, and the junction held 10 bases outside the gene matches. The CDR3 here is CACDTLGDTIFGYTDKLIF. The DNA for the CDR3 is TGTGCCTGTGACACACTGGGGGATACGATCTTTGGGTACACCGATAAACTCATCTTT.

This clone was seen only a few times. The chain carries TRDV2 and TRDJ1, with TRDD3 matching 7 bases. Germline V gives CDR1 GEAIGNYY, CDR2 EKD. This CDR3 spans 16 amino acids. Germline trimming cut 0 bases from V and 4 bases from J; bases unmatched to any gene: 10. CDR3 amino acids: CACDTVGRGYGDKLIF. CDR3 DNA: TGTGCCTGTGACACCGTGGGAAGAGGATACGGCGATAAACTCATCTTT.

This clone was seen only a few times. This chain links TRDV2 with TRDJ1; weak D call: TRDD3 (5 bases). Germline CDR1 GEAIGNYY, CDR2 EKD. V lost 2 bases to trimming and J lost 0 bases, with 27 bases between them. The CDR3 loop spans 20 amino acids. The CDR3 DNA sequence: TGTGCCTGTGACATCGTTGGCCCTGACAAGGGATCCTTAAACACCGATAAACTCATCTTT. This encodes CACDIVGPDKGSLNTDKLIF.

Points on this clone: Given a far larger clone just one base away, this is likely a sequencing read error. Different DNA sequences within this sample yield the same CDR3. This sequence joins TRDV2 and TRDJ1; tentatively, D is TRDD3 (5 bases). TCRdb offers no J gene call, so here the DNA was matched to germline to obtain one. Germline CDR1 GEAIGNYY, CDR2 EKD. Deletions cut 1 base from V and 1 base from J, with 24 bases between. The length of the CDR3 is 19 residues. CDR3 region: CACDTVGGRTQLLTDKLIF. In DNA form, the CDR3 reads TGTGCCTGTGACACTGTCGGGGGGCGCACACAACTACTCACCGATAAACTCATCTTT.

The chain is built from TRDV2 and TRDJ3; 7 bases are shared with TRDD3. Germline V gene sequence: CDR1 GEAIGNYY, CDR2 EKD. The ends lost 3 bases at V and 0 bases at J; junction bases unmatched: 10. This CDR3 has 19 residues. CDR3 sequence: CACDSWGSSSSWDTRQMFF. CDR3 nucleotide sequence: TGTGCCTGTGACTCCTGGGGGTCGTCAAGCTCCTGGGACACCCGACAGATGTTTTTC.

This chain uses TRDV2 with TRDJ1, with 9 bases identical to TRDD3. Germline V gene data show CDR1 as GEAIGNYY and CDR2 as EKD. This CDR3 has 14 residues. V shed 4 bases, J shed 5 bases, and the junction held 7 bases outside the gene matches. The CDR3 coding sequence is TGTGCCTGTGAGGGGATACGAGGATTTGATAAACTCATCTTT. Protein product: CACEGIRGFDKLIF.